The T cell receptor (beta chain) under discussion was sequenced for a study of radiation and T cells in renal cell carcinoma. Method: immunoSEQ multiplex PCR; TCRdb's copy keeps in-frame clones and lacks some. The sample holds about 140,000 clones, approximately 87% seen once. There are 14 residues in the CDR3. Germline V lookup: CDR1 LNHNV, CDR2 YYDKDF (reference sequence). Trimming removed 2 bases at V and 1 base at J, with 8 bases between. Time point of the sample: baseline pretreatment blood. The treatment here: 15 Gy SBRT to primary tumor, nephrectomy 4 weeks later. Blood was sampled at baseline, 2 weeks and 4 weeks after SBRT.

The origin of this receptor is a woman aged 45-59 years with renal cell carcinoma. The source material was blood, sampled from a patient whose treatment included radiotherapy and nephrectomy. The genes are TRBV15 and TRBJ2-5; tentative D call: TRBD1 (6 bases). In DNA, the CDR3 is TGTGCCACCAGCAGAAACAGGGTCCAAGAGACCCAGTACTTC. Protein: CATSRNRVQETQYF.